The text below deals with one T cell receptor beta chain. This clone turned up a few times. No antigen is known for it. Within one base of it there is no much larger clone, and no base qualities were kept. This sample is part of a study of blood T cell repertoires in COVID-19 (TCRdb year 2020). Describing the broader study: The collaborator samples originated in the United States, Italy and Spain and spanned the acute and convalescent phases of COVID-19. The prospective study material was composed of cDNA or gDNA derived from T cells, B-cell-depleted T cells, or PBMCs. Subjects who had been exposed to COVID-19, were actively infected with it, or had recovered from it provided the deeply sampled blood TCRbeta repertoires that made up the dataset. The repertoires were released in a freely available public database meant as a resource for research on the immune response to SARS-CoV-2. Samples came from the ongoing ImmuneRACE study (first 160 participants) plus 1,254 subjects from 6 global collaborators. A de-identified subject ID, COVID-19 status, age in years and sex were almost always included in the sample metadata. Where HLA class I and class II types were available, the types were taken from metadata supplied by the sample provider, not from assay-based typing. Broad study findings and their caveats: The amount of clinical and demographic metadata varied by source and participant and was provided uncurated.

TCRbeta CDR3 regions were amplified from genomic DNA by means of the immunoSEQ Assay, a bias-controlled multiplex PCR. The paper's data handling went like this. The number of nucleated cells in each sample was estimated by amplification of reference gene primers within the assay. Sequence reads were collapsed and filtered to measure the absolute abundance of every unique TCRbeta CDR3 rearrangement. Productive Simpson clonality was computed per sample as the square root of Simpson's diversity index over productive rearrangements. Here the immuneACCESS table is served through TCRdb, limited to in-frame sequences with V and J called. Missing clones are a known gap in these copies; in checked studies unresolved V genes cover under half, and the rest lacks a known reason. V, J and clone size were drawn from that table, and D and trimming were deduced from the DNA. This sample comprises about 51,000 clones, around 93% of them detected only once. Clones ranked in the top ten supply 2.5% to 3.5% of the sample.

The CDR3 holds 13 amino acids from the cysteine to the phenylalanine. Only the CDR3 DNA stays, 39 bases, in frame from base 1. Between the V and J ends, shortened by 2 bases and 8 bases respectively, the junction contains 12 bases. As encoded in the germline V gene, CDR1 is KGHSH while CDR2 is LQKENI. Each collaborating institution followed its own protocols to collect whole blood in K2EDTA tubes. For TCRbeta analysis, collaborators shipped samples in one of three forms: frozen whole blood, isolated PBMCs, or DNA extracted from either of those sample types. The chain is assembled from TRBV18 and TRBJ1-2, with the D segment identity uncertain. The source of this sequence is a man aged 50 to 60 with acute or convalescent COVID-19. The sample consisted of peripheral blood. The DNA sequence is given as TGTGCCAGCTCACCAACTCTTACGGAGGGCTACACCTTC. It specifies CASSPTLTEGYTF.